The rows below give T cell receptor beta chains drawn from one sample of a study of OX40 agonist ivuxolimab in advanced cancers. The assay was immunoSEQ multiplex PCR, and TCRdb's table has in-frame clones only and misses some. The sample shows over 60,000 clones, around 88% of them seen only once. The sample in question was CD4+ or CD8+ T cells sorted from blood, obtained in a trial of the OX40 agonist ivuxolimab. The receptor set was obtained from an adult with an advanced solid tumor such as melanoma, head and neck, liver or kidney cancer. Both conserved end residues are part of each CDR3. The order of the fields is CDR3 DNA, CDR3 protein, D gene, clone size, V gene, J gene. D genes are given only for firm matches. Some rows have no size entry. The others give once, few or many, or a class for an expanded clone.

TGTGCCAGCTCACCCTCGGGGAACACTGAAGCTTTCTTT,CASSPSGNTEAFF,.,.,TRBV18,TRBJ1-1
TGTGCCATAGGACAGGGGGCCTATAGCAATCAGCCCCAGCATTTT,CAIGQGAYSNQPQHF,TRBD1,.,TRBV10-3,TRBJ1-5
TGTGCCAGCAGCTACCAGCGACACGGCGGTGAAAAACTGTTTTTT,CASSYQRHGGEKLFF,.,.,TRBV7-3,TRBJ1-4
TGTGCCAGCAGTTACTCGGCAGGCGGGAACATTCAGTACTTC,CASSYSAGGNIQYF,.,.,TRBV6-5,TRBJ2-4
TGTGCTACCGCACCGCCCGGGGGCAATGAGCAGTTCTTC,CATAPPGGNEQFF,.,once,TRBV18,TRBJ2-1
TGTGCCAGTAGTTCCTTCCCGAACCTAGCCAAAAACATTCAGTACTTC,CASSSFPNLAKNIQYF,.,few,TRBV19,TRBJ2-4
TGTGCCAGCAGCTTAAAGACTAGCGGGAGGGCCGGGGCCGGGGAGCTGTTTTTT,CASSLKTSGRAGAGELFF,TRBD2,.,TRBV7-9,TRBJ2-2
TGTGCAATCTCGCGGCTTTCGACGGGTTGGACCCAGTACTTC,CAISRLSTGWTQYF,.,.,TRBV7-7,TRBJ2-5
TGTGCCAGCAGCTTAAGAGCTAGCATTGGTGAGACCCAGTACTTC,CASSLRASIGETQYF,.,once,TRBV11-3,TRBJ2-5
TGTGCCAGCAGCTTGGGGGACCTTTGGAGCTCCTATAATTCACCCCTCCACTTT,CASSLGDLWSSYNSPLHF,.,.,TRBV7-2,TRBJ1-6
TGCGCCAGCAGCTCGAGGGGGTCACAAGAGACCCAGTACTTC,CASSSRGSQETQYF,.,.,TRBV5-1,TRBJ2-5
TGTGCCAGCAGTTCCCCACAGAGGAACACTGAAGCTTTCTTT,CASSSPQRNTEAFF,.,.,TRBV27,TRBJ1-1
TGTGCCAGCATTATAGGGGCCAGTAGCAATCAGCCCCAGCATTTT,CASIIGASSNQPQHF,.,.,TRBV6-5,TRBJ1-5
TGTGCCAGCAGTTTTATAAGGGGCGATCAGCCCCAGCATTTT,CASSFIRGDQPQHF,.,.,TRBV28,TRBJ1-5
TGTGCCAGCAGCTTAGGTCATCCCTGGCTAGCGGGAGGGAGGTACGAGCAGTACTTC,CASSLGHPWLAGGRYEQYF,TRBD2,.,TRBV11-2,TRBJ2-7
TGTGCCAGCAGTGACGTGGGGGTCGGTGGCTACACCTTC,CASSDVGVGGYTF,.,.,TRBV2,TRBJ1-2
TGTGCCAGCAGCTGGTCTCTAGCGGGGCTCACAGATACGCAGTATTTT,CASSWSLAGLTDTQYF,TRBD2,.,TRBV7-2,TRBJ2-3
TGTGCCAGCAGTTACCGGGCCCTGGGTCAGCCCCAGCATTTT,CASSYRALGQPQHF,.,.,TRBV6-5,TRBJ1-5